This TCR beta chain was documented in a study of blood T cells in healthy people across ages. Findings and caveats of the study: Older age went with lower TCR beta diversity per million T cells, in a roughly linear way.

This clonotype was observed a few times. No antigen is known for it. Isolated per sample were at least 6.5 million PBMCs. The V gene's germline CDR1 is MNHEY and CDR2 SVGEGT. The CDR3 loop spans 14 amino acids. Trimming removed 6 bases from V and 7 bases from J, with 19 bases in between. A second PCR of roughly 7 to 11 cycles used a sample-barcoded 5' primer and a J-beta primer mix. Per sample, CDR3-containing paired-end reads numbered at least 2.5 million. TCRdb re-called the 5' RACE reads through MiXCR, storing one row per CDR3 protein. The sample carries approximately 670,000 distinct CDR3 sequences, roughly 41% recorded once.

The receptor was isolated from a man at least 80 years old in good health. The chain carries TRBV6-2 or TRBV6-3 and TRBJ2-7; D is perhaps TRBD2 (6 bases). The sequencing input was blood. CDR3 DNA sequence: TGTGCCAGCAGCGTCGGGGGAGCCATTATGGAGCAGTACTTC. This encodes CASSVGGAIMEQYF.